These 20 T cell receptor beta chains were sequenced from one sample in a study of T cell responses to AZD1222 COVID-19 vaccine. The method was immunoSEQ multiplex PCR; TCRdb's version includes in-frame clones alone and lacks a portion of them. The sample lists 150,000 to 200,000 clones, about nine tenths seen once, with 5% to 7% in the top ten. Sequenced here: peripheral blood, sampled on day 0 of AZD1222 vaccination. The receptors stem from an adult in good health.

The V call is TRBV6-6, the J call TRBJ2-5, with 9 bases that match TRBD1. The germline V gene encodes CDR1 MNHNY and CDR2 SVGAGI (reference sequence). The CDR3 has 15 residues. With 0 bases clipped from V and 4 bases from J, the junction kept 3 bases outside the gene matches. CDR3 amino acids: CASSYSTGGRETQYF. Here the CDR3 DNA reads TGTGCCAGCAGTTACTCGACAGGGGGGAGAGAGACCCAGTACTTC.

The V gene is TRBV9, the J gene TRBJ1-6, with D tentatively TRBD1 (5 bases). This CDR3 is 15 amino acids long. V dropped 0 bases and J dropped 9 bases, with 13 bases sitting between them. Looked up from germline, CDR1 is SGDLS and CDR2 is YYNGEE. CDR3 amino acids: CASSVDGSGGSPLHF. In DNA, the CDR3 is TGTGCCAGCAGCGTAGACGGCAGTGGGGGTTCACCCCTCCACTTT.

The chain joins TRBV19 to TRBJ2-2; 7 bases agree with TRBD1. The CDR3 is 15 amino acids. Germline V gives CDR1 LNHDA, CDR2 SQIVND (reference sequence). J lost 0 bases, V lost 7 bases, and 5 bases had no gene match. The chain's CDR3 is CASNPGQTNTGELFF. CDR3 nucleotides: TGTGCCAGTAACCCGGGACAGACGAACACCGGGGAGCTGTTTTTT.

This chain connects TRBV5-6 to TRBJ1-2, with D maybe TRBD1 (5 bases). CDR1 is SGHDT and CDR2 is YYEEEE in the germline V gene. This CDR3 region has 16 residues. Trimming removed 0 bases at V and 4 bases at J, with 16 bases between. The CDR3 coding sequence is TGTGCCAGCAGCTTGGGGGCCATTCTAACAGGCTATGGCTACACCTTC. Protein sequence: CASSLGAILTGYGYTF.

The CDR3 loop is CASSLVANYGYTF. DNA of the CDR3: TGTGCCAGCAGTTTAGTAGCTAACTATGGCTACACCTTC. The V gene is TRBV12-3 or TRBV12-4, the J gene TRBJ1-2; no clear D. This CDR3 comprises 13 residues. Trimming stripped 1 base from V and 0 bases from J, with 3 bases between.

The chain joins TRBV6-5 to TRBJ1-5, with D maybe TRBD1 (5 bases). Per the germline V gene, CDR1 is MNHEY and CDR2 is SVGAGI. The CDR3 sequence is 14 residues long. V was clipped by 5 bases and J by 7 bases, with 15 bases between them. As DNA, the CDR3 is TGTGCCAGCAGTAGGAGACAAGAGGGGCAGCCCCAGCATTTT. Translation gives CASSRRQEGQPQHF.

Here the CDR3 reads CAWSVKGQDYGYTF. CDR3 nucleotides: TGTGCCTGGAGTGTAAAGGGACAGGACTATGGCTACACCTTC. V and J are TRBV30 and TRBJ1-2; 8 nucleotides match TRBD1. The junction had 3 bases not matched to a gene; V was cut back by 0 bases and J by 3 bases. CDR1 GTSNPN and CDR2 SVGIG come from the germline V gene (reference sequence). CDR3 size: 14 residues.

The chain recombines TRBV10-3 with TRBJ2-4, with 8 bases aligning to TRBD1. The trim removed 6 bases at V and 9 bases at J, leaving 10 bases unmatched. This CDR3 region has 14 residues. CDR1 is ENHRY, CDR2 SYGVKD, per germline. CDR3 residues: CAIRPTGAMGIQYF. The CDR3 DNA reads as TGTGCCATCAGGCCGACAGGGGCGATGGGCATTCAGTACTTC.

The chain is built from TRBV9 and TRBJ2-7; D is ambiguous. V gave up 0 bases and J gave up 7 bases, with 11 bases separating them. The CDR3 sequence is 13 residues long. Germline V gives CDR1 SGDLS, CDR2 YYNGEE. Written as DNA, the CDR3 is TGTGCCAGCAGCGTAGATGGGCTCGGGGAGCAGTACTTC. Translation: CASSVDGLGEQYF.

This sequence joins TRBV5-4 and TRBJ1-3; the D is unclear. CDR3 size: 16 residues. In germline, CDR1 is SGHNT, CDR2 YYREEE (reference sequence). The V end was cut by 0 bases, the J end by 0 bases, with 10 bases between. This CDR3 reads CASSLGPTASGNTIYF. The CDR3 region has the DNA TGTGCCAGCAGCTTGGGTCCGACGGCCTCTGGAAACACCATATATTTT.

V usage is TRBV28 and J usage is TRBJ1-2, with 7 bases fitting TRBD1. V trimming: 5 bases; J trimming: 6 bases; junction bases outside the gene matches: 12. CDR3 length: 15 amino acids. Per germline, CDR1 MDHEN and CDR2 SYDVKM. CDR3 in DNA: TGTGCCAGCAGTCCGTCGACAGGGCGGGCGGATGGCTACACCTTC. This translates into CASSPSTGRADGYTF.

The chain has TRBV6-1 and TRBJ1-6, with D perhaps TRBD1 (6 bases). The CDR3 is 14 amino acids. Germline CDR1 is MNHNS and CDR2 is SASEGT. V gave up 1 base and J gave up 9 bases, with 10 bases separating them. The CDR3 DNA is TGTGCCAGCAGTGAAGGGCAGGGGAGTTCACCCCTCCACTTT. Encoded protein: CASSEGQGSSPLHF.

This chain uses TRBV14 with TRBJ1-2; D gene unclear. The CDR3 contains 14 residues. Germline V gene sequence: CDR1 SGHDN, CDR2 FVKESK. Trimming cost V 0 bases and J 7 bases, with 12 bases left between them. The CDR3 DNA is TGTGCCAGCAGCCAAGATCCAGGACTATCTGGCTACACCTTC. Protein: CASSQDPGLSGYTF.

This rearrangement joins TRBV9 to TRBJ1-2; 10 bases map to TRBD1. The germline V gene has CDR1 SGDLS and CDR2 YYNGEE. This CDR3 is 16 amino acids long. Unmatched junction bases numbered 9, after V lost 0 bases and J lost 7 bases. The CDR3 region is CASSVVPTGGARGYTF. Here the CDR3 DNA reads TGTGCCAGCAGCGTAGTGCCGACAGGGGGCGCGCGTGGCTACACCTTC.

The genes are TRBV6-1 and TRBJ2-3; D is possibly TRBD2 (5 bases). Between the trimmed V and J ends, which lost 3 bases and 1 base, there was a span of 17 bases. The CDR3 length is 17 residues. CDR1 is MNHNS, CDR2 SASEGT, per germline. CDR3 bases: TGTGCCAGCAGTGACGCGACTGGATCTAGCCGCACAGATACGCAGTATTTT. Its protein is CASSDATGSSRTDTQYF.

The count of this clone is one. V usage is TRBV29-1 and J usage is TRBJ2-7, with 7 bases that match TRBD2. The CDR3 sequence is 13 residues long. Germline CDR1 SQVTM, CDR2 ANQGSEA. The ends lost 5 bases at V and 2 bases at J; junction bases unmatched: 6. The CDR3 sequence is CSVSGTITYEQYF. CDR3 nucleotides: TGCAGCGTTTCCGGGACTATTACCTACGAGCAGTACTTC.

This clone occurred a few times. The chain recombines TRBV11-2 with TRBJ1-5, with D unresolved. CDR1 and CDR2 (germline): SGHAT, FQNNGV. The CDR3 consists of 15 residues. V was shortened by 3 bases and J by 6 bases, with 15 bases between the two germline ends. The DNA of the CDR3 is TGTGCCAGCAGCTTTGAGGTCAATACTGCTCAGCCCCAGCATTTT. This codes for CASSFEVNTAQPQHF.

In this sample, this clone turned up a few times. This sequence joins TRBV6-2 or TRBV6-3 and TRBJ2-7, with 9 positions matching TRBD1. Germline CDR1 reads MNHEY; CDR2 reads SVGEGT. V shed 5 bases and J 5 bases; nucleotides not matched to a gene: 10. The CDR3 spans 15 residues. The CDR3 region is CASSKPWDRDHEQYF. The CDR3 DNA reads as TGTGCCAGCAGTAAGCCCTGGGACAGGGACCACGAGCAGTACTTC.

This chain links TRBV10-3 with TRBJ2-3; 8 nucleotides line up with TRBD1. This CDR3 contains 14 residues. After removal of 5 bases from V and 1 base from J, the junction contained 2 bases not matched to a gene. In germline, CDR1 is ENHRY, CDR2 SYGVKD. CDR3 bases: TGTGCCATCAGTCAACAGGGGGGCACAGATACGCAGTATTTT. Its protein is CAISQQGGTDTQYF.

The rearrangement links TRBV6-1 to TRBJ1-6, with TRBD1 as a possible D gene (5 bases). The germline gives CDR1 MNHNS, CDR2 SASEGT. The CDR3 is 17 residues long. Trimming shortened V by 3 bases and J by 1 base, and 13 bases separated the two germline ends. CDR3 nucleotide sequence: TGTGCCAGCAGTGATTTGGGTTACAGGTCCTATAATTCACCCCTCCACTTT. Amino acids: CASSDLGYRSYNSPLHF.